Listed below are T cell receptor beta chains from one sample, sequenced in a study of blood T cell repertoires in COVID-19. Data came from immunoSEQ multiplex PCR; TCRdb stores just in-frame clones and leaves some out. This sample yields 200,000 to 250,000 clones, of which around 88% are seen a single time; less than 4% belongs to the top ten. Material for sequencing was peripheral blood. Receptor source: a woman aged 25 to 45 who had recovered from COVID-19. CDR3s include the opening cysteine and the closing phenylalanine or tryptophan. Fields, in order: J gene, V gene, clone size, D gene, CDR3 DNA, CDR3 protein. D genes are given only for firm matches. A clone size is listed for some rows: how often the clone was seen (once, few, many), or a class if it is expanded.

>TRBJ2-1|TRBV19|-|-
TGTGCCAGTAGTATAGAGTCTAGCTGGGAGCAGTTCTTC
CASSIESSWEQFF
>TRBJ2-5|TRBV18|-|-
TGTGCCAGCTCAGTCAGGGATCAAGAGACCCAGTACTTC
CASSVRDQETQYF
>TRBJ2-1|TRBV2|-|-
TGTGCCAGCAGTGAAATACGGGGACAAGGGTGGTTCTTC
CASSEIRGQGWFF
>TRBJ2-7|TRBV7-9|-|-
TGTGCCAGCAGCTTAGATACTAGTTGGTACGAGCAGTACTTC
CASSLDTSWYEQYF
>TRBJ1-3|TRBV29-1|-|-
TGCAGCGTTGGCCAGGGTTCTGGAAACACCATATATTTT
CSVGQGSGNTIYF
>TRBJ2-3|TRBV10-2|once|-
TGCGCCAGCAGTCTAGGCAGTAACACAGATACGCAGTATTTT
CASSLGSNTDTQYF
>TRBJ2-2|TRBV18|-|-
TGTGCCAGCGAGGCAGGGGTTGCCGGGGAGCTGTTTTTT
CASEAGVAGELFF
>TRBJ2-7|TRBV28|-|-
TGTGCCAGCAGTTTAACTAGCCCCCACGAGCAGTACTTC
CASSLTSPHEQYF
>TRBJ2-7|TRBV4-1|-|TRBD1
TGCGCCAGCAGCCAAGATCCGACAGGGGCCTACGAGCAGTACTTC
CASSQDPTGAYEQYF
>TRBJ2-5|TRBV5-1|-|-
TGCGCCAGCAGCTTACGCGGGGAGGCGGAGACCCAGTACTTC
CASSLRGEAETQYF
>TRBJ2-3|TRBV5-1|-|-
TGCGCCAGCAGCTTGGGGACAAACCCTAGCACAGATACGCAGTATTTT
CASSLGTNPSTDTQYF
>TRBJ1-5|TRBV7-8|once|TRBD1
TGTGCCAGCAGCCCACGACAGGGACGACATAGCAATCAGCCCCAGCATTTT
CASSPRQGRHSNQPQHF
>TRBJ1-6|TRBV6-5|-|-
TGTGCCAGCAGTTGGGCAAACTATAATTCACCCCTCCACTTT
CASSWANYNSPLHF
>TRBJ2-2|TRBV6-6|-|-
TGTGCCAGCAGTCCGATCCGGGGAGGGGGGAACACCGGGGAGCTGTTTTTT
CASSPIRGGGNTGELFF
>TRBJ1-2|TRBV5-1|-|-
TGCGCCAGCCTTGTACTAGGATATGGCTACACCTTC
CASLVLGYGYTF
>TRBJ1-2|TRBV28|-|-
TGTGCCACCACCACAGGACCGGGGGGGTATGGCTACACCTTC
CATTTGPGGYGYTF
>TRBJ2-5|TRBV10-1|-|TRBD2
TGCGCCAGGCTAGCGGGGGGGCGAGTTAGTTTGGTATCTGGAGAGACCCAGTACTTC
CARLAGGRVSLVSGETQYF
>TRBJ2-5|TRBV14|-|-
TGTGCCAGCAGCCAACGACAAGCTCGGGAGACCCAGTACTTC
CASSQRQARETQYF
>TRBJ1-6|TRBV6-5|few|-
TGTGCCAGCCGTAGGGGGAGCTCCTATAATTCACCCCTCCACTTT
CASRRGSSYNSPLHF
>TRBJ1-6|TRBV27|-|-
TGTGCCAGCAGTTACTCCCCAGGGGTGCGTAATTCACCCCTCCACTTT
CASSYSPGVRNSPLHF
>TRBJ1-3|TRBV7-6|-|TRBD1
TGTGCCAGCAGCTTAGTGGCCTCGACAGGGACTGGAAACACCATATATTTT
CASSLVASTGTGNTIYF
>TRBJ2-1|TRBV10-3|-|TRBD2
TGTGCCACCGCGGGGGGGGCCTCTCGTAATGAGCAGTTCTTC
CATAGGASRNEQFF
>TRBJ2-7|TRBV19|once|-
TGTGCCAGTAGACCCCAGGGGGGCGGCTCCTACGAGCAGTACTTC
CASRPQGGGSYEQYF
>TRBJ2-5|TRBV14|-|TRBD2
TGTGCCAGCAGCCAAGAATGGACTAGCGGGGGTGCCCTACCATCAGAGACCCAGTACTTC
CASSQEWTSGGALPSETQYF
>TRBJ1-2|TRBV6-5|few|TRBD1
TGTGCCAGCAGTTCCTTAGAGACAGGGGGCTATGGCTACACCTTC
CASSSLETGGYGYTF
>TRBJ1-1|TRBV6-2/TRBV6-3|-|TRBD1
TGTGCCAGCAGTTCCCCCACGGACAGGGGGCGATTCGGGAACAGTGAAGCTTTCTTT
CASSSPTDRGRFGNSEAFF
>TRBJ1-6|TRBV7-8|-|-
TGTGCCAGCAGCTTAGGCCAGGCTTCACCCCTCCACTTT
CASSLGQASPLHF
>TRBJ2-1|TRBV11-3|-|TRBD1
TGTGCCAGCAGTCCGGGACAGGGAAGCAATGAGCAGTTCTTC
CASSPGQGSNEQFF
>TRBJ1-2|TRBV19|few|-
TGTGCCAGTAGACCCAGGGGAGGGGACTATGGCTACACCTTC
CASRPRGGDYGYTF
>TRBJ2-7|TRBV5-1|-|-
TGCGCCAGCAGCTTACCACAGGGTAGCGAGCAGTACTTC
CASSLPQGSEQYF
>TRBJ2-7|TRBV5-4|-|TRBD2
TGTGCCAGCAGCCGTAGCGGGGGGGAATCCTACGAGCAGTACTTC
CASSRSGGESYEQYF
>TRBJ2-3|TRBV20-1|-|TRBD2
TGCAGTCCAGCGGGGACAGATACGCAGTATTTT
CSPAGTDTQYF
>TRBJ2-7|TRBV5-4|-|TRBD1
TGTGCCAGCAGCTTTGACAGGGGCTACGAGCAGTACTTC
CASSFDRGYEQYF
>TRBJ2-5|TRBV7-9|-|-
TGTGCCAGCAGCTTCCGGGACCAAGAGACCCAGTACTTC
CASSFRDQETQYF
>TRBJ1-6|TRBV27|once|-
TGTGCCAGCCGAGGTAGCTCCTATAATTCACCCCTCCACTTT
CASRGSSYNSPLHF
>TRBJ2-1|TRBV4-1|-|TRBD2
TGCGCCAGCAGCCCCGGAGGGGGTAGCGGGGGAGGGTCCTACAATGAGCAGTTCTTC
CASSPGGGSGGGSYNEQFF
>TRBJ2-5|TRBV5-6|-|-
TGTGCCAGCAGCTCTATATCGGGGGAAGAGACCCAGTACTTC
CASSSISGEETQYF
>TRBJ1-6|TRBV12-5|-|-
TGTGCTAGTGGTTTGGTAATTGGAGATTCACCCCTCCACTTT
CASGLVIGDSPLHF
>TRBJ1-2|TRBV28|-|-
TGTGCCAGCCTTTCAGGGACTAACTATGGCTACACCTTC
CASLSGTNYGYTF
>TRBJ2-2|TRBV9|-|TRBD2
TGTGCCAGTCACCAAGGGACTAGCGCCTTTCGAACCGGGGAGCTGTTTTTT
CASHQGTSAFRTGELFF
>TRBJ1-1|TRBV30|-|TRBD1
TGTGCCTGGAGTGTAATGGACAGGGACACTGAAGCTTTCTTT
CAWSVMDRDTEAFF
>TRBJ1-1|TRBV29-1|-|-
TGCAGCGGGTTGGGGGGGAGTTTCCCTGAAGCTTTCTTT
CSGLGGSFPEAFF
>TRBJ1-4|TRBV2|-|TRBD1
TGTGCCAGCACTGGACGAAGGGACAGGGACACAACTAATGAAAAACTGTTTTTT
CASTGRRDRDTTNEKLFF
>TRBJ2-3|TRBV20-1|-|-
TGCAGTGCTAGTTGGCCTCAGGGTGTAGATACGCAGTATTTT
CSASWPQGVDTQYF
>TRBJ1-1|TRBV12-3/TRBV12-4|few|-
TGTGCCAGCAGTCCTACAGGGAACACTGAAGCTTTCTTT
CASSPTGNTEAFF
>TRBJ2-7|TRBV27|-|TRBD1
TGTGCCAGCAGTACCGGGACAGGGTCCTACGAGCAGTACTTC
CASSTGTGSYEQYF
>TRBJ1-4|TRBV7-2|-|TRBD1
TGTGCCAGCAGCTTATACAGGGGTGAAAAACTGTTTTTT
CASSLYRGEKLFF
>TRBJ2-7|TRBV18|-|-
TGTGCCAGCTCACCAATGGACAGCTACGAGCAGTACTTC
CASSPMDSYEQYF
>TRBJ2-7|TRBV9|once|-
TGTGCCAGCAGCGTAGCGGCTAGCGTCTCCTACGAGCAGTACTTC
CASSVAASVSYEQYF
>TRBJ1-1|TRBV4-3|few|-
TGCGCCAGCAGCCAAGATCGGGTGAACACTGAAGCTTTCTTT
CASSQDRVNTEAFF
>TRBJ2-5|TRBV6-1|once|-
TGTGCCAGCAGTGAAGCGTACCCTTGGGGCCAGGAGACCCAGTACTTC
CASSEAYPWGQETQYF
>TRBJ1-2|TRBV9|-|TRBD1
TGTGCCAGCAGCCAAAGGACAGGGAGGGAATATGGCTACACCTTC
CASSQRTGREYGYTF
>TRBJ2-1|TRBV7-2|-|TRBD2
TGTGCCAGCAGCTTAAACGGGGGGAGCTCCTACAATGAGCAGTTCTTC
CASSLNGGSSYNEQFF
>TRBJ1-4|TRBV19|-|-
TGTGCCAGTAGTATTTTTGGGATCCCACGGGGTGAAAAACTGTTTTTT
CASSIFGIPRGEKLFF
>TRBJ1-6|TRBV5-6|-|-
TGTGCCAGCAGCTTGTTTCCGAGGACAGATAATTCACCCCTCCACTTT
CASSLFPRTDNSPLHF